Listed below are T cell receptor beta chains from one sample, sequenced in a study of T cell responses to AZD1222 COVID-19 vaccine. Here immunoSEQ multiplex PCR was the method, and the copy in TCRdb shows in-frame clones only, minus some. The sample carries about 110,000 clones, around 90% recorded once. The starting material was peripheral blood, obtained on day 0 of AZD1222 vaccination. The receptors were gathered from an adult in good health. Both conserved end residues are part of each CDR3. A D gene is named only where the DNA matches it firmly. A row's size may be missing; if present it is once, few, many or a size class.

D	J	V	size	CDR3	DNA
-	TRBJ2-5	TRBV19	-	CASRIPGKEETQYF	TGTGCCAGTAGGATCCCAGGGAAAGAAGAGACCCAGTACTTC
TRBD1	TRBJ2-7	TRBV4-2	-	CASSQARGPGDEQYF	TGTGCCAGCAGCCAAGCAAGGGGGCCTGGAGACGAGCAGTACTTC
TRBD1	TRBJ2-2	TRBV30	-	CAWKGAGTGVAGELFF	TGTGCCTGGAAGGGAGCCGGGACAGGGGTGGCGGGGGAGCTGTTTTTT
-	TRBJ2-2	TRBV27	-	CASSLSGNTGELFF	TGTGCCAGCAGTTTATCTGGGAACACCGGGGAGCTGTTTTTT
TRBD1	TRBJ2-7	TRBV6-5	-	CASRLGQGAYEQYF	TGTGCCAGCAGGCTAGGACAGGGAGCCTACGAGCAGTACTTC
TRBD1	TRBJ2-2	TRBV30	-	CAWSRGQNTGELFF	TGTGCCTGGAGCAGGGGGCAAAACACCGGGGAGCTGTTTTTT
-	TRBJ1-1	TRBV6-5	-	CASSYRGANTEAFF	TGTGCCAGCAGTTACCGAGGGGCGAACACTGAAGCTTTCTTT
-	TRBJ2-7	TRBV6-2/TRBV6-3	-	CASSSTGTLYEQYF	TGTGCCAGCAGTTCCACAGGGACTCTCTACGAGCAGTACTTC
-	TRBJ2-3	TRBV27	-	CASIAWGGEDTQYF	TGTGCCAGCATCGCGTGGGGGGGCGAAGATACGCAGTATTTT
TRBD2	TRBJ2-7	TRBV27	-	CASSSPGLAAWEQYF	TGTGCCAGCAGTTCCCCCGGACTAGCTGCCTGGGAGCAGTACTTC
TRBD1	TRBJ1-2	TRBV25-1	-	CASSEVGRGNYGYTF	TGTGCCAGCAGTGAAGTCGGCAGGGGGAACTATGGCTACACCTTC
-	TRBJ1-1	TRBV5-5	-	CASSSVDVSEAFF	TGTGCCAGCAGCTCCGTGGATGTATCTGAAGCTTTCTTT
-	TRBJ1-3	TRBV23-1	-	CASSHRGRSSGNTIYF	TGCGCCAGCAGTCACCGCGGACGGAGCTCTGGAAACACCATATATTTT
TRBD1	TRBJ2-2	TRBV2	-	CASNQIWDRGTGELFF	TGTGCCAGCAATCAAATTTGGGACAGGGGAACCGGGGAGCTGTTTTTT
-	TRBJ1-2	TRBV6-5	-	CASRGEGGYTF	TGTGCCAGCAGGGGGGAAGGCGGCTACACCTTC
-	TRBJ2-2	TRBV6-5	-	CASSRGPNTGELFF	TGTGCCAGCAGCCGGGGCCCGAACACCGGGGAGCTGTTTTTT
TRBD2	TRBJ2-2	TRBV30	few	CAWTSGGAGELFF	TGTGCCTGGACTAGCGGGGGGGCCGGGGAGCTGTTTTTT
-	TRBJ1-5	TRBV19	few	CASTKGNRNQPQHF	TGTGCCAGTACAAAAGGGAACCGCAATCAGCCCCAGCATTTT
-	TRBJ2-1	TRBV4-2	-	CASSLIPGEQFF	TGTGCCAGCAGCCTAATTCCGGGAGAGCAGTTCTTC
TRBD1	TRBJ2-5	TRBV11-3	-	CASSLGQGDGETQYF	TGTGCCAGCAGCTTGGGACAGGGGGACGGAGAGACCCAGTACTTC
-	TRBJ1-2	TRBV28	-	CASSLTQGINYGYTF	TGTGCCAGCAGTTTAACTCAGGGGATCAACTATGGCTACACCTTC
-	TRBJ2-2	TRBV3-1/TRBV3-2	-	CASSRGLAGELFF	TGTGCCAGCAGCCGGGGCCTCGCCGGGGAGCTGTTTTTT
TRBD2	TRBJ2-3	TRBV7-8	-	CASSPGTSGGRGDTQYF	TGTGCCAGCAGCCCGGGGACTAGCGGGGGTAGGGGGGATACGCAGTATTTT
TRBD1	TRBJ1-1	TRBV10-3	once	CAIRDRGLAEAFF	TGTGCCATCAGGGACAGGGGGCTCGCTGAAGCTTTCTTT
-	TRBJ1-5	TRBV19	-	CASTPGTFQPQHF	TGTGCCAGTACCCCTGGAACATTTCAGCCCCAGCATTTT
-	TRBJ2-1	TRBV6-6	-	CASSPGYNEQFF	TGTGCCAGCAGCCCTGGGTACAATGAGCAGTTCTTC
TRBD1	TRBJ2-4	TRBV15	-	CATSRPTQGARDIQYF	TGTGCCACCAGCCGGCCCACACAGGGGGCGCGGGACATTCAGTACTTC
-	TRBJ1-5	TRBV7-2	-	CASSPDSYNQPQHF	TGTGCCAGCAGCCCAGACTCCTACAATCAGCCCCAGCATTTT
-	TRBJ2-1	TRBV6-2/TRBV6-3	once	CASSSGASSYNEQFF	TGTGCCAGCAGCTCAGGGGCCAGCTCCTACAATGAGCAGTTCTTC
TRBD1	TRBJ2-7	TRBV29-1	-	CSVGDRSSYEQYF	TGCAGCGTTGGGGACAGATCCTCCTACGAGCAGTACTTC
TRBD1	TRBJ1-1	TRBV7-3	-	CASSLVRGEAEAFF	TGTGCCAGCAGCCTCGTCAGGGGGGAGGCTGAAGCTTTCTTT
-	TRBJ1-2	TRBV6-5	-	CASRPEGYGYTF	TGTGCCAGCAGGCCAGAAGGCTATGGCTACACCTTC
-	TRBJ2-3	TRBV7-3	-	CASSFGSTDTQYF	TGTGCCAGCAGCTTTGGCAGTACAGATACGCAGTATTTT
-	TRBJ2-7	TRBV5-6	-	CASEPKDGFYEQYF	TGTGCCAGCGAACCTAAGGACGGGTTCTACGAGCAGTACTTC